The entry below describes one T cell receptor beta chain. The antigen remains undetermined. Distinct nucleotide sequences in the sample also encode this CDR3. The CDR3 length is 14 residues. Germline V gives CDR1 MDHEN, CDR2 SYDVKM. Trimming stripped 5 bases from V and 1 base from J, with 10 bases between. Some clones are missing from TCRdb's copy, which holds only in-frame ones; the method was immunoSEQ multiplex PCR. The table lists 2 million to 2.5 million clones, more than 80% of them singletons. The record originates from a study of shared clonotypes between healthy human individuals. Whole-study context: The donor pool was made up of a couple of women and a few men aged 18 to 49.

Study-level points and caveats: Limitation of the genetic and exposure-history diversity represented came from the few donors.

The V call is TRBV28, the J call TRBJ2-3, with D hard to call. Source material: naive CD4+ T cells from PBMCs. Subset in this sample: CD45RA+ positively selected. This clonotype was obtained from a man aged 18 to 30 in good health. Some clones in this sample may be carry-over from other donors' samples. The CDR3 loop reads CASSPTGGTDTQYF. Here the CDR3 DNA reads TGTGCCAGCAGTCCAACCGGCGGCACAGATACGCAGTATTTT. The whole variable domain, remainder taken from reference TRBV28 and TRBJ2-3, is DVKVTQSSRYLVKRTGEKVFLECVQDMDHENMFWYRQDPGLGLRLIYFSYDVKMKEKGDIPEGYSVSREKKERFSLILESASTNQTSMYLCASSPTGGTDTQYFGPGTRLTVL.